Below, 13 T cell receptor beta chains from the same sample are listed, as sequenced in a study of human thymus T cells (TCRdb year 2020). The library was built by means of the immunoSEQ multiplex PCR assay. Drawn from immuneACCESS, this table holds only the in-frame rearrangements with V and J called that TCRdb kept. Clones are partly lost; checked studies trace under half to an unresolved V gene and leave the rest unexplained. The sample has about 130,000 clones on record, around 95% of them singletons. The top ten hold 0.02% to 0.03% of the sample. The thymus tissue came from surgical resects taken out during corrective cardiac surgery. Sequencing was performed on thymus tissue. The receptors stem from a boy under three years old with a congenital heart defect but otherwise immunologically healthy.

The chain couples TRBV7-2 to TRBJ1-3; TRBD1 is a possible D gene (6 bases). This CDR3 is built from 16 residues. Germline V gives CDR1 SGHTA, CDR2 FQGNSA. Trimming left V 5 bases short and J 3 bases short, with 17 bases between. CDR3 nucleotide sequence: TGTGCCAGCAGCATAGGGAGAGGGGGTGGTGGAAACACCATATATTTT. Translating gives CASSIGRGGGGNTIYF.

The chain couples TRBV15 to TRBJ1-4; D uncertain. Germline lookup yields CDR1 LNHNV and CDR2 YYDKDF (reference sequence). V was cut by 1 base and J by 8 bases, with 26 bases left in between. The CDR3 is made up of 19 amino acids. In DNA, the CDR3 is TGTGCCACCAGCAGAGTCCCCTCCCTACCGGGCCCCCAAGGAGAAAAACTGTTTTTT. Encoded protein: CATSRVPSLPGPQGEKLFF.

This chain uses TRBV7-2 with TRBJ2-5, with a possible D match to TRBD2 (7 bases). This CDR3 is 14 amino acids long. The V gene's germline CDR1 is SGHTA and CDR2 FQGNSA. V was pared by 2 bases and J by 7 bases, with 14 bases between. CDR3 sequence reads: CASSLWGGAWTQYF. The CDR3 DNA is TGTGCCAGCAGCTTATGGGGGGGGGCCTGGACCCAGTACTTC.

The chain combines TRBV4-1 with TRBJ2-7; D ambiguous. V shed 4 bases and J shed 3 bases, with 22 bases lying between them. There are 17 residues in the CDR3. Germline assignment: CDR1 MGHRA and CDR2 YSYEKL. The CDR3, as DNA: TGCGCCAGCAGCCCCAACGCTGAACCCCATACCATCTACGAGCAGTACTTC. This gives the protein CASSPNAEPHTIYEQYF.

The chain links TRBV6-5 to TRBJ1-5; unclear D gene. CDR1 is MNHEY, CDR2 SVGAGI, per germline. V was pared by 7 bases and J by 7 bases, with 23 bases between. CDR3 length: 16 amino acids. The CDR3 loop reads CASIYGVGAGKQPQHF. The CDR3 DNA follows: TGTGCCAGCATTTATGGGGTCGGCGCGGGAAAGCAGCCCCAGCATTTT.

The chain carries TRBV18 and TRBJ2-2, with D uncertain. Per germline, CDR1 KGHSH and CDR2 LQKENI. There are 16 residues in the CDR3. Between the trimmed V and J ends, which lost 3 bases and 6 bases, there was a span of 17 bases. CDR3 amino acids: CASSPTWGLNPGELFF. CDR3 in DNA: TGTGCCAGCTCACCTACCTGGGGTTTGAATCCCGGGGAGCTGTTTTTT.

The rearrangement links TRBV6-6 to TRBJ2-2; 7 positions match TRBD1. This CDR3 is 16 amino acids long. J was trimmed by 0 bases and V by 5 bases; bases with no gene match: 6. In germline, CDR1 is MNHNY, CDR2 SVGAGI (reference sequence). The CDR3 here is CASSASGTANTGELFF. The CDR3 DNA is TGTGCCAGCAGTGCTTCCGGGACAGCGAACACCGGGGAGCTGTTTTTT.

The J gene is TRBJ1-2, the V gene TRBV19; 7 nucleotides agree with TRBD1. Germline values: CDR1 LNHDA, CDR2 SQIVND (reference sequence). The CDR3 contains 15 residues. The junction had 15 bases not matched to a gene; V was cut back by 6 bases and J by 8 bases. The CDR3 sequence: CASSLVRQGRKGYTF. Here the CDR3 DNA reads TGTGCCAGTAGCCTCGTCCGACAGGGAAGGAAAGGCTACACCTTC.

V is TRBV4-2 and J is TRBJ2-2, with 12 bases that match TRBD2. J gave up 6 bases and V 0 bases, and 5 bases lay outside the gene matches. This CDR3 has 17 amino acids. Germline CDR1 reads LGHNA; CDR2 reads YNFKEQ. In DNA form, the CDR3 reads TGTGCCAGCAGCCAAGATAGGAGGACTAGCGGGGCCGGGGAGCTGTTTTTT. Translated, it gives CASSQDRRTSGAGELFF.

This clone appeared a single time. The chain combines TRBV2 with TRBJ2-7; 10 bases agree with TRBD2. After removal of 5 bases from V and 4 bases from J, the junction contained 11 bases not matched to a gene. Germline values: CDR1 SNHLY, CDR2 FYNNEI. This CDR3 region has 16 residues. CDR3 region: CASSFLAGAYSYEQYF. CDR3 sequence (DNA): TGTGCCAGCAGTTTCCTAGCGGGGGCCTACTCATACGAGCAGTACTTC.

The CDR3 DNA is TGTGCCAGCAGGAGTTCAGGGGGTAATTCACCCCTCCACTTT. Residues: CASRSSGGNSPLHF. The chain links TRBV6-6 to TRBJ1-6, with TRBD1 matching 7 bases. CDR1 and CDR2 from the germline V gene are MNHNY and SVGAGI (reference sequence). This CDR3 region has 14 residues. The trim removed 6 bases at V and 6 bases at J, leaving 5 bases unmatched.

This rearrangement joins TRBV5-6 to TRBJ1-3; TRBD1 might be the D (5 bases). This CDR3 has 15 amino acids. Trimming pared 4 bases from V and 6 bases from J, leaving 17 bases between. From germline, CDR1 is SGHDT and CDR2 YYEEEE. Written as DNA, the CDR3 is TGTGCCAGCAGCGGTGGGGCAGGCACAAAAAACACCATATATTTT. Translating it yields CASSGGAGTKNTIYF.

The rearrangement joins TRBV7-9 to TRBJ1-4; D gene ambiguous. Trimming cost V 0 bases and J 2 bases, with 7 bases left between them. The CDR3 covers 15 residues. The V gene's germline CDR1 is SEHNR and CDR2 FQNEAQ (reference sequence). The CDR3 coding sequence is TGTGCCAGCAGCTTAGCGCTGTTCACTAATGAAAAACTGTTTTTT. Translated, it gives CASSLALFTNEKLFF.